These T cell receptor beta chains were read from a single sample in a study of cytomegalovirus exposure and HLA in healthy donors. Clones were read by immunoSEQ multiplex PCR, and TCRdb kept only the in-frame ones, dropping some. The table shows 120,000 or so clones, with 65% to 80% occurring only once. The sequenced sample was PBMCs. The receptor source for this set is a woman between 35 and 50 years old in good health and CMV-seropositive. Both conserved end residues are part of each CDR3. The D gene is left open where the match is weak. Clone size is stated in some rows and not others, as once, few, many or a class when expanded.

j_gene	abundance	v_gene	d_gene	len	CDR3aa	CDR3nt
TRBJ1-2	once	TRBV2	-	13	CASSETGYYGYTF	TGTGCCAGCAGTGAAACGGGATACTATGGCTACACCTTC
TRBJ2-5	few	TRBV13	-	14	CASSFGTPQRTQYF	TGTGCCAGCAGCTTCGGGACACCCCAAAGAACCCAGTACTTC
TRBJ1-6	once	TRBV9	-	16	CASSVVVGSASSPLHF	TGTGCCAGCAGCGTAGTGGTGGGGAGTGCAAGTTCACCCCTCCACTTT
TRBJ1-1	-	TRBV18	-	13	CASSSGVSTEAFF	TGTGCCAGCTCATCAGGGGTATCCACTGAAGCTTTCTTT
TRBJ1-1	once	TRBV29-1	TRBD1	13	CSARQGASTEAFF	TGCAGCGCTCGTCAGGGGGCTTCTACTGAAGCTTTCTTT
TRBJ2-7	few	TRBV19	-	15	CASKIGGAGSYEQYF	TGTGCCAGTAAAATTGGGGGGGCCGGATCCTACGAGCAGTACTTC
TRBJ1-2	once	TRBV6-1	-	13	CASSIQGNYGYTF	TGTGCCAGCAGTATTCAGGGGAACTATGGCTACACCTTC
TRBJ2-5	-	TRBV5-1	-	13	CASSLDRVETQYF	TGCGCCAGCAGCTTGGACAGAGTGGAGACCCAGTACTTC
TRBJ1-6	-	TRBV30	-	14	CAWSTGTHNSPLHF	TGTGCCTGGAGTACCGGGACACATAATTCACCCCTCCACTTT
TRBJ1-1	-	TRBV6-1	-	14	CASSEVQWNTEAFF	TGTGCCAGCAGTGAGGTTCAGTGGAACACTGAAGCTTTCTTT
TRBJ2-7	-	TRBV21-1	-	15	CASTPEGCGDYEQYF	TGTGCCAGCACCCCCGAGGGATGCGGGGACTACGAGCAGTACTTC
TRBJ1-2	-	TRBV7-2	-	15	CASSWGIGGNYGYTF	TGTGCCAGCAGCTGGGGGATCGGGGGGAACTATGGCTACACCTTC
TRBJ2-1	-	TRBV4-3	TRBD2	16	CASSQGGRESYNEQFF	TGCGCCAGCAGCCAAGGGGGGAGGGAGTCATACAATGAGCAGTTCTTC
TRBJ1-2	-	TRBV10-1	-	16	CASSEPLYGAYYGYTF	TGCGCCAGCAGTGAGCCATTATACGGTGCGTACTATGGCTACACCTTC
TRBJ2-2	-	TRBV7-8	TRBD1	14	CASSRTGVHGELFF	TGTGCCAGCAGCCGTACAGGGGTTCACGGGGAGCTGTTTTTT
TRBJ2-1	-	TRBV5-1	TRBD2	15	CASTDLAGVTNEQFF	TGCGCCAGTACAGACCTAGCGGGGGTTACCAATGAGCAGTTCTTC
TRBJ1-2	-	TRBV18	-	13	CASSRQENYGYTF	TGTGCCAGCTCACGACAGGAGAACTATGGCTACACCTTC
TRBJ2-7	-	TRBV27	-	14	CASSFDPSLYEQYF	TGTGCCAGCAGTTTCGACCCTAGCCTATACGAGCAGTACTTC
TRBJ2-2	few	TRBV27	-	16	CASSHPFDRGTGELFF	TGTGCCAGCAGTCACCCCTTTGATCGGGGAACCGGGGAGCTGTTTTTT
TRBJ2-7	-	TRBV14	-	15	CASSHRGRVAYEQYF	TGTGCCAGCAGCCACAGGGGTCGGGTCGCGTACGAGCAGTACTTC
TRBJ1-1	-	TRBV2	TRBD1	13	CASRTRGISEAFF	TGTGCCAGCAGGACCAGGGGGATTTCTGAAGCTTTCTTT
TRBJ2-7	-	TRBV7-2	-	11	CASSLGGLQYF	TGTGCCAGCAGCTTAGGAGGGTTGCAGTACTTC
TRBJ1-3	-	TRBV7-9	-	14	CASSDERTGNTIYF	TGTGCCAGCAGCGACGAGAGGACTGGAAACACCATATATTTT
TRBJ2-7	-	TRBV5-1	-	12	CASSLPGDEQYF	TGCGCCAGCAGTCTGCCGGGGGACGAGCAGTACTTC
TRBJ1-3	once	TRBV15	TRBD1	13	CATSRGQGNTIYF	TGTGCCACCAGCCGGGGACAGGGAAACACCATATATTTT
TRBJ1-2	-	TRBV9	-	12	CASSSNLYGYTF	TGTGCCAGCAGCTCCAATTTGTATGGCTACACCTTC
TRBJ1-5	-	TRBV6-5	-	14	CASSPDGGNQPQHF	TGTGCCAGCAGCCCCGACGGAGGCAATCAGCCCCAGCATTTT
TRBJ1-1	few	TRBV2	-	13	CASRDAGNTEAFF	TGTGCCAGCAGGGATGCAGGGAACACTGAAGCTTTCTTT
TRBJ1-2	-	TRBV19	-	12	CASRGPNYGYTF	TGTGCCAGTAGGGGCCCTAACTATGGCTACACCTTC
TRBJ2-5	few	TRBV7-3	-	15	CASSLSGVEGETQYF	TGTGCCAGCAGCTTAAGCGGGGTCGAGGGAGAGACCCAGTACTTC
TRBJ1-1	-	TRBV2	TRBD1	11	CASSEDRVAFF	TGTGCCAGCAGTGAGGACAGGGTGGCTTTCTTT
TRBJ2-7	-	TRBV10-2	TRBD2	14	CASSLAGDPYEQYF	TGCGCCAGCAGCCTAGCGGGGGATCCCTACGAGCAGTACTTC
TRBJ2-1	-	TRBV11-3	-	15	CASSLEGGTYNEQFF	TGTGCCAGCAGCTTAGAGGGGGGAACCTACAATGAGCAGTTCTTC
TRBJ1-1	few	TRBV2	-	14	CASRSTGYRTEAFF	TGTGCCAGCAGAAGCACAGGGTACCGCACTGAAGCTTTCTTT
TRBJ2-3	-	TRBV7-2	-	13	CASSPGQSDTQYF	TGTGCCAGCAGCCCAGGACAAAGCGATACGCAGTATTTT
TRBJ1-1	once	TRBV18	TRBD1	14	CASSGDRGNTEAFF	TGTGCCAGCTCAGGGGACAGGGGGAACACTGAAGCTTTCTTT
TRBJ2-3	-	TRBV9	TRBD2	16	CASSLRAGGVVDTQYF	TGTGCCAGCAGCCTACGAGCGGGGGGGGTTGTAGATACGCAGTATTTT